This entry lists 7 T cell receptor beta chains sequenced from one sample in a study of shared clonotypes between healthy human individuals. Repertoires were generated with immunoSEQ multiplex PCR, while TCRdb's copy carries only in-frame clones and drops some. Of 1.5 million to 2.5 million clones detected, less than 95% appear once; the ten largest clones hold 1.2%. CD45RO-negative, CCR7-positively selected cells formed the naive CD8 fraction, excluding terminally differentiated effector memory CD45RA+ cells. The sample consisted of naive CD8+ T cells sorted from blood. Receptor source: a man younger than 35 in good health.

This chain connects TRBV2 to TRBJ2-3; D not certain. Trimming stripped 4 bases from V and 5 bases from J, with 10 bases between. This CDR3 contains 13 residues. Per germline, CDR1 SNHLY and CDR2 FYNNEI. CDR3 nucleotides: TGTGCCAGCAGTGGGGGATCTGGAGATACGCAGTATTTT. This sequence encodes CASSGGSGDTQYF.

The genes are TRBV19 and TRBJ1-2; TRBD1 is a possible D gene (5 bases). The CDR3 totals 11 residues. The germline V gene encodes CDR1 LNHDA and CDR2 SQIVND (reference sequence). V was shortened by 7 bases and J by 6 bases, with 9 bases between the two germline ends. CDR3 loop: CASMTVDGYTF. The CDR3, as DNA: TGTGCCAGTATGACAGTCGATGGCTACACCTTC.

A remark on this clone: The final CDR3 position lacks the conserved phenylalanine or tryptophan, pointing to a likely read error. The DNA is left out, because the CDR3 cannot be placed on it with certainty; the CDR3 is given as TCRdb lists it. V is TRBV19 and J is TRBJ2-7; the table names TRBD1, a call not compared with the DNA. CDR1 and CDR2 (germline): LNHDA, SQIVND (reference sequence). The CDR3 is 12 residues long, counting both termini. The CDR3 loop reads CASTRDSGVGVS.

This sequence joins TRBV6-5 and TRBJ1-2, with D hard to call. Germline assignment: CDR1 MNHEY and CDR2 SVGAGI. The CDR3 runs to 14 residues. Trimming removed 2 bases from V and 0 bases from J, with 7 bases in between. The CDR3 nucleotides read TGTGCCAGCAGTTACGGGGAGGCTAACTATGGCTACACCTTC. It encodes CASSYGEANYGYTF.

Details on this clone: In the same sample, other DNA sequences code for this CDR3. The CDR3 DNA is TGTGCCAGCAGCTTTGGGGACAGCCCCTACGAGCAGTACTTC. Amino acid sequence: CASSFGDSPYEQYF. The rearrangement uses TRBV5-4 and TRBJ2-7; 7 nucleotides line up with TRBD1. The CDR3 consists of 14 residues. Trimming at V came to 2 bases and at J to 2 bases, leaving 4 bases not matched to a gene. Germline V gene data show CDR1 as SGHNT and CDR2 as YYREEE (reference sequence). The entire variable domain, with the rest obtained from reference TRBV5-4 and TRBJ2-7, is as follows: ETGVTQSPTHLIKTRGQQVTLRCSSQSGHNTVSWYQQALGQGPQFIFQYYREEENGRGNFPPRFSGLQFPNYSSELNVNALELDDSALYLCASSFGDSPYEQYFGPGTRLTVT.

The chain uses TRBV9 and TRBJ2-5; the D gene is possibly TRBD2 (6 bases). Trimming stripped 3 bases from V and 5 bases from J, with 17 bases between. The CDR3 length is 15 residues. The germline CDR1 and CDR2 sequences are SGDLS and YYNGEE. The CDR3: CASSGWTGGEETQYF. CDR3 nucleotide sequence: TGTGCCAGCAGCGGATGGACCGGAGGGGAGGAGACCCAGTACTTC.

The chain has TRBV6-1 and TRBJ2-1; TRBD1 agrees at 8 bases. Per the germline V gene, CDR1 is MNHNS and CDR2 is SASEGT. CDR3 length equals 14 residues. V dropped 4 bases and J dropped 7; count of bases not matched to a gene: 6. In DNA, the CDR3 is TGTGCCAGCAGTGGTCGGACAGGGTTTAATGAGCAGTTCTTC. It codes for CASSGRTGFNEQFF.